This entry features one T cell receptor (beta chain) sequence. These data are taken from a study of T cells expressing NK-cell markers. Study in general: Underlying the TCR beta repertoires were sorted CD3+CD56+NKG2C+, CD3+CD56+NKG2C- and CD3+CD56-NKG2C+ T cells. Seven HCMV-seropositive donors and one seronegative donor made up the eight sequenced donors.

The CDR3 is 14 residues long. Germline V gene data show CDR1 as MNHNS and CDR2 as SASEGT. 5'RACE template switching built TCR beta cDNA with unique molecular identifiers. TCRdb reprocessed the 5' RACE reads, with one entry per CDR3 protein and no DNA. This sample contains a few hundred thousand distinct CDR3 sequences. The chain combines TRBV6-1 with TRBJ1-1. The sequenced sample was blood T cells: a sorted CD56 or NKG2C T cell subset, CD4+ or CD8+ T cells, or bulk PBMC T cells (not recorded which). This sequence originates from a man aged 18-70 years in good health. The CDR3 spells CASSEALFYTEAFF.